Listed below are T cell receptor beta chains from one sample, sequenced in a study of a mutant IDH1 vaccine in newly diagnosed glioma. Repertoires were generated with immunoSEQ multiplex PCR, while TCRdb's copy carries only in-frame clones and drops some. The sample lists around 54,000 clones, roughly 80% occurring once. Source: PBMCs, taken from a glioma patient treated with radiotherapy, temozolomide or both. These receptor sequences come from a man in his late teens or twenties with glioma. Both conserved end residues are part of each CDR3. D genes are given only for firm matches. Some rows mark clone size as missing; the rest say once, few, many or name a class of expanded clone.

NA,TRBV7-9,TRBJ1-1,few,TGTGCCAGCAGCCCCAATGGGGGCCCTGGTACTGAAGCTTTCTTT,CASSPNGGPGTEAFF
TRBD2,TRBV9,TRBJ2-2,NA,TGTGCCAGCAGCGACCCGGGACTAGCGGGAGGGCCTACCGGGGAGCTGTTTTTT,CASSDPGLAGGPTGELFF
NA,TRBV5-6,TRBJ2-7,once,TGTGCCAGCACCTCGTACGTGGGGGACGAGCAGTACTTC,CASTSYVGDEQYF
NA,TRBV28,TRBJ2-7,few,TGTGCCAGCGCCTACAGGCTAACTAAGGGGGAGCAGTACTTC,CASAYRLTKGEQYF
NA,TRBV7-9,TRBJ1-2,NA,TGTGCCAGCAGCCCCCGGAGGGGGGGGATGAGGGACGGCTACACCTTC,CASSPRRGGMRDGYTF
NA,TRBV6-1,TRBJ1-1,NA,TGTGCCAGCAGTGAAGCCCGCCATAGTGAAGCTTTCTTT,CASSEARHSEAFF
NA,TRBV27,TRBJ1-2,NA,TGTGCCAGCAGTACACTCGGACACAACTATGGCTACACCTTC,CASSTLGHNYGYTF
NA,TRBV5-5,TRBJ2-3,NA,TGTGCCAGCAGCTTGGACGGGATTGTCACAGATACGCAGTATTTT,CASSLDGIVTDTQYF
NA,TRBV18,TRBJ1-4,once,TGTGCCAGCTCCCCCCAAAACCGGCCAGGACCTAATGAAAAACTGTTTTTT,CASSPQNRPGPNEKLFF
NA,TRBV30,TRBJ2-7,NA,TGTGCCTGGAGTGTAAAGGGATCAAGCTCCTACGAGCAGTACTTC,CAWSVKGSSSYEQYF
NA,TRBV10-3,TRBJ1-2,NA,TGTGCCATACAAACCGGGGACTCCTATGGCTACACCTTC,CAIQTGDSYGYTF
TRBD1,TRBV9,TRBJ2-1,NA,TGTGCCAGCAGTGCACAGGGGAATGAGCAGTTCTTC,CASSAQGNEQFF
TRBD2,TRBV6-5,TRBJ2-7,NA,TGTGCCAGTTCCCGAGGGGCTAGCGGGGACTACGAGCAGTACTTC,CASSRGASGDYEQYF
NA,TRBV10-3,TRBJ2-7,NA,TGTGCCATCAGTGGGGGGGCGGGATACGAGCAGTACTTC,CAISGGAGYEQYF
NA,TRBV2,TRBJ2-4,once,TGTGCCAGCAGTGGGGCCGGACAGTTAGAAATAGCCAAAAACATTCAGTACTTC,CASSGAGQLEIAKNIQYF
NA,TRBV4-3,TRBJ2-1,medium-sized,TGCGCCAGCAGCCAAGACGCAGGGAGCTCCTACAATGAGCAGTTCTTC,CASSQDAGSSYNEQFF
NA,TRBV19,TRBJ1-1,NA,TGTGCCAGTAGTATAGGGTACAGAGGCACTGAAGCTTTCTTT,CASSIGYRGTEAFF
NA,TRBV7-6,TRBJ1-1,few,TGTGCCAGCAGCTTATTAAGGGAGAGCACTGAAGCTTTCTTT,CASSLLRESTEAFF
TRBD1,TRBV6-1,TRBJ1-1,NA,TGTGCCAGCATTTTAGACAGGGTGAACACTGAAGCTTTCTTT,CASILDRVNTEAFF
TRBD2,TRBV7-9,TRBJ2-1,once,TGTGCCAGCAGCTTAGCGTCCTGGACTAGCGGGGAGTACAATGAGCAGTTCTTC,CASSLASWTSGEYNEQFF
TRBD1,TRBV15,TRBJ1-6,NA,TGTGCCACCAGCGGACAGGGCTGGAATTCACCCCTCCACTTT,CATSGQGWNSPLHF
TRBD1,TRBV4-1,TRBJ2-2,NA,TGCGCCAGCAGCCGCATCCTATCAGGGGGTCCCCCCGGGGAGCTGTTTTTT,CASSRILSGGPPGELFF
TRBD2,TRBV29-1,TRBJ2-7,NA,TGCAGCGTTGGCCAACTCCTGGGGGGGTCCGAGCAGTACTTC,CSVGQLLGGSEQYF
NA,TRBV2,TRBJ1-4,NA,TGTGCCAGCAGTGATCACCCCAGTCTTGAAAAACTGTTTTTT,CASSDHPSLEKLFF
TRBD2,TRBV7-9,TRBJ2-2,NA,TGTGCCAGCAGCTTAGCGCCTAGCGGCATCACCGGGGAGCTGTTTTTT,CASSLAPSGITGELFF
NA,TRBV9,TRBJ2-3,NA,TGTGCCAGCAGCGTGACTTCCACCACAGATACGCAGTATTTT,CASSVTSTTDTQYF
TRBD1,TRBV7-9,TRBJ1-4,NA,TGTGCCAGCAGCGCCGGGACAGGAAAACTGTTTTTT,CASSAGTGKLFF
NA,TRBV29-1,TRBJ2-2,NA,TGCAGCGTTGGAGACACCGGGGAGCTGTTTTTT,CSVGDTGELFF
NA,TRBV19,TRBJ1-5,NA,TGTGCCAGTAGTCCCTCCGTGGGACCCCAGCATTTT,CASSPSVGPQHF
TRBD1,TRBV5-1,TRBJ1-3,few,TGCGCCAGCAGCTCGACGGCCCTCGGACAGGCGGGAAACACCATATATTTT,CASSSTALGQAGNTIYF
NA,TRBV4-3,TRBJ1-4,NA,TGCGCCAGCAGCCAAGAGTGGGTCCGCACAGGTGCAACTAATGAAAAACTGTTTTTT,CASSQEWVRTGATNEKLFF
TRBD1,TRBV12-5,TRBJ1-2,NA,TGTGCTAGTGGTTTAACTCCTGGGACAGGGGGCGGGAATGGCTACACCTTC,CASGLTPGTGGGNGYTF
NA,TRBV14,TRBJ1-2,once,TGTGCCAGCAGCCAAGTGGGTAACTATGGCTACACCTTC,CASSQVGNYGYTF
NA,TRBV5-1,TRBJ1-1,NA,TGCGCCAGCAGCTGGGGGGAGACTGAAGCTTTCTTT,CASSWGETEAFF
TRBD1,TRBV27,TRBJ1-2,NA,TGTGCCAGCAGTTACCTCTCGGGACAGGGTTCCTATGGCTACACCTTC,CASSYLSGQGSYGYTF
NA,TRBV6-5,TRBJ1-4,NA,TGTGCCAGCAGTTACTCGAGGACAGTGAGTGAAAAACTGTTTTTT,CASSYSRTVSEKLFF
NA,TRBV21-1,TRBJ1-6,NA,TGTGCCAGCAGCAAAGATGAGGGGAAGAATTCACCCCTCCACTTT,CASSKDEGKNSPLHF
NA,TRBV7-9,TRBJ1-2,NA,TGTGCCAGCAGCTTAGAGCAAAGGACAGCTTGGTATGGCTACACCTTC,CASSLEQRTAWYGYTF
NA,TRBV30,TRBJ1-4,NA,TGTGCCTGGAGGACCTCTGAAAAACTGTTTTTT,CAWRTSEKLFF
NA,TRBV19,TRBJ2-1,NA,TGTGCCAGTAGTTCGGCAATCAACTCCTACAATGAGCAGTTCTTC,CASSSAINSYNEQFF
NA,TRBV30,TRBJ2-6,NA,TGTGCCCGCCTCGGGGGGCAAGGGGCCAACGTCCTGACTTTC,CARLGGQGANVLTF